This T cell receptor beta chain was sequenced for a study of cytotoxic CD8 clonotypes in ibrutinib-treated CLL. Study outcomes and limitations: Baseline values of clonality outstripped age-matched healthy donors and followed circulating CD8+ T-cell counts.

The germline gives CDR1 MDHEN, CDR2 SYDVKM. The V gene end was trimmed by 3 bases and the J gene end by 0 bases; junction bases not matched to a gene: 4. CDR3 length: 15 amino acids. About this clone: The antigen remains unidentified.

With sequencing, the targeted depth ranged from 1 in 200,000 to 1 in 1 million T cells. Sequencing was performed with immunoSEQ multiplex PCR; in TCRdb, only in-frame clones are kept and a portion is missing. The table has about 160,000 clones, 70% to 85% seen once. Sample: PBMCs, taken after 24 months of ibrutinib treatment. This TCR came from a human donor with chronic lymphocytic leukemia. V and J are TRBV28 and TRBJ2-7; 8 bases align to TRBD1. CDR3 bases: TGTGCCAGCAGTTTTGGGGACAGGAGCTCCTACGAGCAGTACTTC. Protein product: CASSFGDRSSYEQYF.